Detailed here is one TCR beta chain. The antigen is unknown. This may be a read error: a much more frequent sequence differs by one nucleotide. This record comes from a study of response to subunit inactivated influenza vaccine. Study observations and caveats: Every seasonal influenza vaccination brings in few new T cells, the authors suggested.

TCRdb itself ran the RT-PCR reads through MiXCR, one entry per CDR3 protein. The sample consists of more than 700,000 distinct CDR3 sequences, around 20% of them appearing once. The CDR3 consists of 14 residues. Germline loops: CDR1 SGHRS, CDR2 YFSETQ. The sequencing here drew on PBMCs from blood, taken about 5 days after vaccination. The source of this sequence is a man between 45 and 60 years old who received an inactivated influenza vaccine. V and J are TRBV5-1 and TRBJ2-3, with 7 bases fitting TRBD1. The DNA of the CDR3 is TGCGCCAGCAGCTACGATCAGGGGACAGATACGAAGTATTTT. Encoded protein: CASSYDQGTDTKYF.